Following are 16 T cell receptor beta chains from one sample sequenced in a study of blood T cell repertoires in COVID-19 (dated by TCRdb to the early 2020s). Libraries were prepared through the immunoSEQ multiplex PCR assay. Entries here come from immuneACCESS through TCRdb and include only in-frame sequences with V and J called. Some clones fail to appear in such tables; in the studies checked, an unresolved V gene covers under half of the shortfall, and the cause of the remainder is unknown. The table for this sample lists about 250,000 clones; approximately 86% of them were counted only once. The ten largest clones take up about 2.5% of the sample. Material: PBMCs or T cells enriched from blood (not recorded which). Receptor source: a woman aged 25 to 39 with acute COVID-19.

The chain employs TRBV6-1 and TRBJ2-1; 9 bases match TRBD2. CDR3 length: 16 residues. Trimming at V came to 4 bases and at J to 7 bases, leaving 11 bases not matched to a gene. CDR1 and CDR2 (germline): MNHNS, SASEGT. The CDR3 DNA follows: TGTGCCAGCAGTGTACGGCCTAGCGGGGTTGGGAATGAGCAGTTCTTC. Protein product: CASSVRPSGVGNEQFF.

J is TRBJ1-4 and V is TRBV27; D is ambiguous. The CDR3 has 13 residues. The germline V gene encodes CDR1 MNHEY and CDR2 SMNVEV (reference sequence). Trimming removed 8 bases from V and 8 bases from J, with 15 bases in between. The CDR3 DNA reads as TGTGCCAGCGCCGTAGGAGTCTGGGAAAAACTGTTTTTT. Translating it yields CASAVGVWEKLFF.

The chain employs TRBV6-5 and TRBJ2-7; D uncertain. Germline CDR1 and CDR2: MNHEY and SVGAGI. Trimming took off 5 bases at V and 7 bases at J, with 12 bases between the two ends. This CDR3 region has 12 residues. The CDR3: CASSPGPKEQYF. DNA of the CDR3: TGTGCCAGCAGTCCCGGTCCTAAGGAGCAGTACTTC.

V gene TRBV28 combines with J gene TRBJ2-7; possible D gene TRBD1, 5 bases. V lost 5 bases and J 2 bases, leaving 16 bases between the germline ends. This CDR3 comprises 15 residues. Germline V gene sequence: CDR1 MDHEN, CDR2 SYDVKM. CDR3 sequence (DNA): TGTGCCAGCAGTCCAATCCCCCAAGGGGCCTACGAGCAGTACTTC. Translated, it gives CASSPIPQGAYEQYF.

V is TRBV4-1 and J is TRBJ1-6; D unresolved. CDR3 length: 15 amino acids. Trimming left V 0 bases short and J 4 bases short, with 7 bases between. CDR1 is MGHRA and CDR2 is YSYEKL in the germline V gene. CDR3 residues: CASSQDAGYNSPLHF. The CDR3 nucleotides read TGCGCCAGCAGCCAAGATGCAGGATATAATTCACCCCTCCACTTT.

The chain carries TRBV12-5 and TRBJ2-2; 7 bases are a match to TRBD1. The CDR3 covers 18 residues. V lost 2 bases to trimming and J lost 1 base; unmatched junction nucleotides: 10. Germline V gives CDR1 LGHNT, CDR2 FRNRAP. The CDR3: CASGLFIRQGKNTGELFF. CDR3 DNA sequence: TGTGCTAGTGGTTTGTTCATTCGACAGGGCAAGAACACCGGGGAGCTGTTTTTT.

This chain uses TRBV7-9 with TRBJ2-1; D might be TRBD2 (5 bases). The length of the CDR3 is 12 residues. V was trimmed by 2 bases and J by 7 bases, leaving 6 bases between them. Per germline, CDR1 SEHNR and CDR2 FQNEAQ (reference sequence). This CDR3 is CASSLTRNEQFF. The CDR3 bases are TGTGCCAGCAGCTTAACTAGAAATGAGCAGTTCTTC.

This chain joins TRBV6-2 or TRBV6-3 and TRBJ1-2; no clear D. Germline lookup yields CDR1 MNHEY and CDR2 SVGEGT. V was cut by 5 bases and J by 4 bases, with 8 bases left in between. The CDR3 loop spans 12 amino acids. The DNA of the CDR3 is TGTGCCAGCAGTCAACTTGGCTATGGCTACACCTTC. Translating it yields CASSQLGYGYTF.

In nucleotides, the CDR3 is TGTGCCAGCATGGTGGCAGGGGGCGATCAGCCCCAGCATTTT. Its protein is CASMVAGGDQPQHF. The chain links TRBV28 to TRBJ1-5, with 8 positions matching TRBD1. Germline trimming cut 7 bases from V and 5 bases from J; bases unmatched to any gene: 7. The germline V gene encodes CDR1 MDHEN and CDR2 SYDVKM. The CDR3 contains 14 residues.

The V and J genes are TRBV4-2 and TRBJ2-1, with D maybe TRBD1 (6 bases). Looked up from germline, CDR1 is LGHNA and CDR2 is YNFKEQ. This CDR3 has 11 amino acids. The V and J ends lost 5 bases and 7 bases respectively, with 6 bases between them. The CDR3 DNA reads as TGTGCCAGCAGCAGGGGGAATGAGCAGTTCTTC. It specifies CASSRGNEQFF.

The count of this clone is one. The rearrangement links TRBV4-3 to TRBJ2-2; D uncertain. Trimming shortened V by 0 bases and J by 6 bases, and 11 bases separated the two germline ends. The germline V gene encodes CDR1 LGHNA and CDR2 YSLEER. The CDR3 contains 15 residues. CDR3 sequence: CASSQDGPVPGELFF. CDR3 bases: TGCGCCAGCAGCCAAGATGGCCCCGTTCCCGGGGAGCTGTTTTTT.

This chain links TRBV29-1 with TRBJ2-5; 11 nucleotides agree with TRBD2. Unmatched junction bases numbered 1, after V lost 2 bases and J lost 2 bases. Germline assignment: CDR1 SQVTM and CDR2 ANQGSEA. The CDR3 is made up of 14 amino acids. CDR3 coding DNA: TGCAGCGTTGAACTAGCGGGGGGACAAGAGACCCAGTACTTC. This translates into CSVELAGGQETQYF.

This clone has a handful of counts. V and J are TRBV6-5 and TRBJ1-5, with a tentative D call TRBD1 (6 bases). CDR3 size: 13 residues. V dropped 6 bases and J dropped 7 bases, with 13 bases sitting between them. Germline V gene lookup returns CDR1 MNHEY and CDR2 SVGAGI. As DNA, the CDR3 is TGTGCCAGCAGGAACACAGGGTGGCAGCCCCAGCATTTT. It translates to CASRNTGWQPQHF.

The J gene is TRBJ1-3, the V gene TRBV5-4, with 9 bases that match TRBD1. Germline CDR1 reads SGHNT; CDR2 reads YYREEE (reference sequence). The V and J ends lost 4 bases and 2 bases, in that order; junction bases with no gene match: 7. This CDR3 comprises 16 residues. CDR3 region: CASSPGQGTPGNTIYF. CDR3 sequence (DNA): TGTGCCAGCAGCCCGGGACAGGGAACGCCTGGAAACACCATATATTTT.

This sequence joins TRBV5-1 and TRBJ1-3; D remains ambiguous. Trimming cost V 2 bases and J 3 bases, with 12 bases left between them. This CDR3 comprises 15 residues. The V gene's germline CDR1 is SGHRS and CDR2 YFSETQ. CDR3: CASSFDTSGGNTIYF. The DNA of the CDR3 is TGCGCCAGCAGCTTTGACACTTCTGGTGGAAACACCATATATTTT.

The rearrangement uses TRBV24-1 and TRBJ1-5; TRBD1 matches 7 bases. Germline CDR1 reads KGHDR; CDR2 reads SFDVKD. The CDR3 sequence is 19 residues long. Losses at the gene ends were 0 bases for V and 3 bases for J; bases not matched to a gene: 13. The CDR3 nucleotides read TGTGCCACCAGTGATTTGATCCGCGGCGGCAGGGGGACCAATCAGCCCCAGCATTTT. It encodes CATSDLIRGGRGTNQPQHF.